This TCR beta chain was recovered during a study of blood T cell repertoires in COVID-19. The CDR3 is made up of 16 amino acids. CDR1 is SGHDT, CDR2 YYEEEE, per germline. After removal of 2 bases from V and 5 bases from J, the junction contained 11 bases not matched to a gene. Original processing methods: Amplified reference gene primers provided the basis for estimating nucleated cell counts. Produced via immunoSEQ multiplex PCR; TCRdb's table is partial and in-frame only. Clone size and V and J calls were adopted from that table, with D and trimming inferred from the DNA. Of over 200,000 clones listed, 92% are singletons.

The TCR was taken from a man between 60 and 75 years old with COVID-19, enrolled during active disease. The chain has TRBV5-6 and TRBJ2-5; 8 bases fit TRBD2. The sequencing sample was made of peripheral blood. The CDR3: CASSFFREGAGETQYF. CDR3 sequence (DNA): TGTGCCAGCAGCTTTTTCCGGGAGGGCGCCGGGGAGACCCAGTACTTC.